The entry below gives a single TCR beta chain sequence along with its context. Its antigen is unknown. The germline V gene has CDR1 MNHEY and CDR2 SVGAGI. The V and J ends lost 0 bases and 1 base respectively, with 6 bases between them. The CDR3 covers 15 residues. Unique molecular identifiers were incorporated into the prepared TCRbeta library. TCRdb redid the calling of the PCR reads with MiXCR, one entry per CDR3 protein. This sample carries approximately 650,000 distinct CDR3 sequences, 10% to 15% of them seen once, and the ten largest clones take around 0.8%. This sample stems from a study of T-cell reconstitution after alpha-beta-depleted transplantation in children. Study results and limitations: T-cell counts and diversity at one year post-transplant came mainly from newly produced T cells. Expanded graft clones, several hundred of them, were reportedly the source of alpha-beta T cells about two months after transplant. Surviving recipient T cells and thymic progenitors produced the high day-60 TCRbeta diversity seen in some patients.

The chain employs TRBV6-5 and TRBJ2-2; D is undetermined. Sequences were derived from PBMCs, sampled before TCRalphabeta/CD19-depleted stem cell transplant. This clonotype was obtained from a girl aged 2-10 years with congenital amegakaryocytic thrombocytopenia, due to receive a stem cell transplant. The CDR3 coding sequence is TGTGCCAGCAGTTACTCTGTTGGGAACACCGGGGAGCTGTTTTTT. The encoded protein is CASSYSVGNTGELFF.